This entry features one T cell receptor (beta chain) sequence. It has no known antigen specificity. No qualities accompany the bases; no much larger clone lies one base away. These data come from a study of a mutant IDH1 vaccine in newly diagnosed glioma (dated by TCRdb to the early 2020s). General notes on the study: Eight vaccinations were administered to patients in weeks 1, 3, 5, 7, 11, 15, 19 and 23, corresponding to visits V03 through V10. Peripheral blood was drawn at six visits: V03 (baseline), V05, V07, V10, V12 and V13. The roughly 35 treated patients were about 60% male and about 40% female, with a mean age of roughly 42 years. In the chemotherapy-containing groups, vaccination started alongside temozolomide cycles, whereas in patients who had radiotherapy alone it started 4-6 weeks after radiotherapy. Before enrollment, patients had received standard therapy of radiotherapy alone, temozolomide alone, or radiochemotherapy with temozolomide; most received the combination. Longitudinal TCRB deep sequencing was done for 25 to 30 treated patients, wherever samples were available for exploratory analyses.

Reading the germline V gene (reference sequence) gives CDR1 SEHNR and CDR2 FQNEAQ. Cut back by 7 bases and 1 base, the V and J ends lie 16 bases apart. There are 16 amino acids in the CDR3, from cysteine to phenylalanine inclusive. The DNA shown is the 48-base CDR3, in frame from base 1. Libraries were constructed by the immunoSEQ multiplex PCR assay. Rearranged TCR beta chain sequences were amplified using the hsTCRB Kit according to the manufacturer's protocol. TCRB libraries were sequenced on an Illumina MiSeq. Processing in the source paper ran as follows. The kit vendor's proprietary platform handled demultiplexing, trimming and gene mapping. TCRdb re-hosts the immuneACCESS table, in-frame sequences only. Its copies lack some clones; in the studies checked, an unresolved V gene accounts for under half of them, and the cause for the rest is not known. The V and J calls and clone size are taken from that table; D and trimming were inferred from the DNA. The sample data list tens of thousands of clones, and 85% to 90% of these were observed just once. Jointly, the top ten make up 0.77% of the sample.

The paper as a whole reports these results and caveats: Changes in the top peripheral T cell clonotypes picked up by TCRB sequencing did not appear to be linked to pseudoprogression. PBMC samples for TCRB deep sequencing were selected based on availability. The authors noted that analyses of patient blood samples could not be reproduced because of sample limitations. Immune responses induced by the vaccine were seen in 93.3% of patients across multiple MHC alleles.

The sample's time point label, in plain terms: week 23, last vaccination. Each vaccine dose, consisting of 300 ug of a 20-mer mutant IDH1 peptide in Montanide, was administered subcutaneously with topical imiquimod. All donors had newly diagnosed IDH1-mutant astrocytomas of WHO grade 3 or 4 that showed loss of nuclear ATRX. The samples were drawn from NOA16, a multicentre, single-arm, open-label phase I trial in Germany that tested a mutant IDH1 peptide vaccine in humans for the first time. Genomic DNA for TCRB sequencing was extracted from EDTA blood using the DNeasy Blood and Tissue Kit. The sample consisted of PBMCs, taken from a glioma patient whose treatment included an IDH1 peptide vaccine. The sequence was collected from a woman aged 45-59 years with glioma. The chain couples TRBV7-9 to TRBJ2-2, with no D gene named confidently. CDR3 reads: CASTFDIRQNTGELFF. The sequenced DNA: TGTGCCAGCACCTTCGATATCCGGCAGAACACCGGGGAGCTGTTTTTT.